This T cell receptor (beta chain) was profiled in a study of cytomegalovirus exposure and HLA in healthy donors. Points on this clone: The antigen is undetermined.

Study-wide findings and caveats: Among the CMV-associated chains, a few were confirmed in vitro as specific for CMV antigens. In an earlier analysis, productive rearrangement rates for most beta V segments clustered near 87% or 30%. There were about 160 TCR beta chains listed as cytomegalovirus-associated. Later on, an analysis tied under 20,000 TCR beta sequences to HLA alleles at 0.05 false discovery rate.

Germline CDR1 and CDR2: SGHTA and FQGNSA. V shed 0 bases and J 3 bases; nucleotides not matched to a gene: 3. The CDR3 has 15 amino acids. A multiplex PCR was run with 60 Vbeta primers and 13 Jbeta primers. The repertoire was sequenced with immunoSEQ multiplex PCR; TCRdb's copy has only in-frame clones and lacks some. The sample includes about 200,000 clones. The chain carries TRBV7-2 and TRBJ2-7; TRBD2 matches at 9 bases. Source material: PBMCs. The TCR sequence derives from a woman in her twenties or thirties in good health and CMV-seropositive. CDR3 coding DNA: TGTGCCAGCAGCTTAGCTAGCGGGGGTCGCTACGAGCAGTACTTC. Translated, it gives CASSLASGGRYEQYF.